The rows below give T cell receptor beta chains drawn from one sample of a study of identical twins. Each CDR3 protein gets one entry after TCRdb re-called the 5' RACE reads with MiXCR. The data show 500,000 to 650,000 distinct CDR3 sequences, with roughly 6.6% seen just once and 1.5% to 2% held by the top ten. These sequences were also reported in another study, on yellow fever vaccine responses in identical twins.

Input material: PBMCs. The receptors shown here come from a woman aged 18-30 years in good health. Both conserved end residues are part of each CDR3. D genes are given only for firm matches. Size tells how often a clone was seen (once, few, many) or the class of an expanded clone, and some rows leave it out.

j_call clone_size d_call v_call cdr3_nt cdr3_aa
TRBJ1-1 many - TRBV18 TGTGCCAGCTCACCCGCGGGAGGGAACACTGAAGCTTTCTTT CASSPAGGNTEAFF
TRBJ2-7 few TRBD1 TRBV29-1 TGCAGCGTTGAAACTCCGACAGGGGAGTACGAGCAGTACTTC CSVETPTGEYEQYF
TRBJ1-5 many - TRBV5-5 TGTGCCAGCAGCCCAGGGACCGATAGCAATCAGCCCCAGCATTTT CASSPGTDSNQPQHF
TRBJ2-1 - - TRBV14 TGTGCCAGCAGCCAGGTACAGGGTAGCAATGAGCAGTTCTTC CASSQVQGSNEQFF
TRBJ1-1 - - TRBV5-1 TGCGCCAGCAGCTTGGTAGGGCCAGGGGAAATCATGAACACTGAAGCTTTCTTT CASSLVGPGEIMNTEAFF
TRBJ2-2 - TRBD2 TRBV10-3 TGTGCCATCAGTGAGCTAGCGGGGGGTGGCACCGGGGAGCTGTTTTTT CAISELAGGGTGELFF
TRBJ2-7 few - TRBV4-2 TGTGCCAGCAGCCAAGAGTCTAGCTTCTCCTACGAGCAGTACTTC CASSQESSFSYEQYF
TRBJ2-1 - TRBD1 TRBV10-3 TGTGCCATCAGGGCCGGGACAGGGGAGGATGAGCAGTTCTTC CAIRAGTGEDEQFF
TRBJ1-2 few - TRBV6-1 TGTGCCAGCAGTGAAAATGTACAGGGATATGGCTACACCTTC CASSENVQGYGYTF
TRBJ2-5 few - TRBV27 TGTGCCAGCATTCAAAATCACGAGGGGCAGGGGACCCAGTACTTC CASIQNHEGQGTQYF
TRBJ2-3 few - TRBV10-3 TGTGCCATCAGTCCGACCTTGGGGGGCTTCGCAGATACGCAGTATTTT CAISPTLGGFADTQYF
TRBJ2-3 many TRBD2 TRBV4-1 TGCGCCAGCAGCCAAGTTCCCGGGGGGGCCGGAGATACGCAGTATTTT CASSQVPGGAGDTQYF
TRBJ2-1 many - TRBV4-1 TGCGCCAGCAGCCAACGGAGCGCGAATGAGCAGTTCTTC CASSQRSANEQFF
TRBJ2-5 few - TRBV6-1 TGTGCCAGCAGTGAAAGACATCGGGCAGGGGTCCAAGAGACCCAGTACTTC CASSERHRAGVQETQYF
TRBJ1-3 many - TRBV12-3/TRBV12-4 TGTGCCAGCAGTTTAGGGGACCGCTCTGGAAACACCATATATTTT CASSLGDRSGNTIYF
TRBJ1-1 few TRBD1 TRBV20-1 TGCAGTGCTAGGGTTGACAGGGGGCAGGAGGGCACTGAAGCTTTCTTT CSARVDRGQEGTEAFF
TRBJ2-5 few - TRBV28 TGTGCCAGCAGCCCCGGGACGAATGGGAAGACCCAGTACTTC CASSPGTNGKTQYF
TRBJ1-3 - - TRBV6-5 TGTGCCAGCAGTTACGAAGGACAAACGAAAGGCACCATATATTTT CASSYEGQTKGTIYF
TRBJ2-3 few - TRBV7-9 TGTGCCAGCAGCTCTGATAAGGACACAGATACGCAGTATTTT CASSSDKDTDTQYF
TRBJ1-2 - - TRBV29-1 TGCAGCGTTGAAGATCAGTCGACCTCGGGTGGCTACACCTTC CSVEDQSTSGGYTF
TRBJ1-4 few - TRBV2 TGTGCCAGCAGTGAAACGGGGGCTCCTAATGAAAAACTGTTTTTT CASSETGAPNEKLFF
TRBJ1-1 many - TRBV10-3 TGTGCCATCAGTGAGTCGAGAGGCATGAACACTGAAGCTTTCTTT CAISESRGMNTEAFF
TRBJ2-5 - - TRBV18 TGTGCCAGCTCACCGGGGACCTTATTGGAGACCCAGTACTTC CASSPGTLLETQYF
TRBJ1-2 few - TRBV12-3/TRBV12-4 TGTGCCAGCACGCTAGGGAGCTATGGCTACACCTTC CASTLGSYGYTF
TRBJ2-6 few - TRBV10-3 TGTGCCATCAGTGACGGCAGCCCCTCTGGGGCCAACGTCCTGACTTTC CAISDGSPSGANVLTF
TRBJ2-1 many - TRBV5-1 TGCGCCAGCAGCTTGGCCCCGAGACGGATCGACAATTACAATGAGCAGTTCTTC CASSLAPRRIDNYNEQFF
TRBJ2-7 many - TRBV20-1 TGCAGTGCTAGGATTCTACAGTCCTACGAGCAGTACTTC CSARILQSYEQYF
TRBJ2-1 many - TRBV29-1 TGCAGCTCAAAACAAAGCAATGAGCAGTTCTTC CSSKQSNEQFF